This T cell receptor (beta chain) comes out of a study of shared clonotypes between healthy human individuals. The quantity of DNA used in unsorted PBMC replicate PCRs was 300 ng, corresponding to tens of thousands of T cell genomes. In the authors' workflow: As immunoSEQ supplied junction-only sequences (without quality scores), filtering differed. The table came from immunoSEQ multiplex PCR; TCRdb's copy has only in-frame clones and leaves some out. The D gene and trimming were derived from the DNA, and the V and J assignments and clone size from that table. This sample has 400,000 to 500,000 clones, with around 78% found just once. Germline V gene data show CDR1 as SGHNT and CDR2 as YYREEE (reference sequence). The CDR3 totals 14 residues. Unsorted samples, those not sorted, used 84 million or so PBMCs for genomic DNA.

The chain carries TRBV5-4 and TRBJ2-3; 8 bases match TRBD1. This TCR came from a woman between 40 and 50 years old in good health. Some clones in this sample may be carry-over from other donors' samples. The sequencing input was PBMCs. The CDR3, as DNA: TGTATAGGGGGGCAGGGGGCCAACACAGATACGCAGTATTTT. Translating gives CIGGQGANTDTQYF.